This is a list of T cell receptor beta chains from one sample in a study of T cells in Graves' hyperthyroidism and ophthalmopathy. TCRdb re-called the multiplex PCR reads through MiXCR, storing one row per CDR3 protein. This table holds over 450,000 distinct CDR3 sequences, around an eighth found once. What was sequenced was blood. These receptors all stem from a woman between 18 and 29 years old with Graves' hyperthyroidism. Both conserved end residues are part of each CDR3. A D gene is named only where the DNA matches it firmly. Expanded clones are given a class, and other clones once, few, many or no size at all.

>TRBV5-1|NA|NA|TRBJ1-5
CASSQDGSLSNQPQHF
TGTGCCAGCAGCCAAGATGGATCCCTTAGCAATCAGCCCCAGCATTTT
>TRBV28|NA|NA|TRBJ1-5
CASRPTGISNQPQHF
TGTGCCAGCAGACCCACAGGTATTAGCAATCAGCCCCAGCATTTT
>TRBV19|many|NA|TRBJ1-1
CASSIGGTTNTEAFF
TGTGCCAGTAGTATAGGCGGCACGACTAACACTGAAGCTTTCTTT
>TRBV24-1|many|NA|TRBJ1-1
CATTGGRGESGEAFF
TGTGCCACCACAGGCGGGCGGGGAGAATCCGGTGAAGCTTTCTTT
>TRBV12-3/TRBV12-4|few|TRBD1|TRBJ1-1
CASSSQGGGNTEAFF
TGTGCCAGCAGCTCACAGGGGGGTGGGAACACTGAAGCTTTCTTT
>TRBV10-3|many|NA|TRBJ2-7
CAISGDHGYEQYF
TGTGCCATCAGTGGCGACCACGGCTACGAGCAGTACTTC
>TRBV6-5|many|NA|TRBJ1-1
CASSYSNRESEAFF
TGTGCCAGCAGTTACTCGAACAGAGAGTCTGAAGCTTTCTTT
>TRBV18|many|TRBD1|TRBJ1-1
CASSPTDRGQAPEAFF
TGTGCCAGCTCACCCACCGACAGGGGGCAAGCCCCTGAAGCTTTCTTT
>TRBV11-3|many|NA|TRBJ1-1
CASSLYLSNTEAFF
TGTGCCAGCAGCTTATATCTCAGCAACACTGAAGCTTTCTTT
>TRBV30|many|TRBD1|TRBJ1-1
CACRPQTGVNTEAFF
TGTGCCTGTCGTCCCCAGACAGGGGTGAACACTGAAGCTTTCTTT
>TRBV11-2|many|NA|TRBJ1-4
CASSLESVGEKLFF
TGTGCCAGCAGCTTAGAGAGCGTGGGTGAAAAACTGTTTTTT
>TRBV20-1|NA|NA|TRBJ2-5
CSARRFQETQYF
TGCAGTGCTAGGCGATTTCAAGAGACCCAGTACTTC
>TRBV12-3/TRBV12-4|many|NA|TRBJ2-1
CASSFPGKTYNEQFF
TGTGCCAGCAGTTTCCCGGGAAAAACCTACAATGAGCAGTTCTTC
>TRBV5-1|few|NA|TRBJ2-3
CASTPRRLEAGDTQYF
TGCGCCAGCACCCCCCGACGACTTGAGGCTGGAGATACGCAGTATTTT
>TRBV20-1|few|TRBD2|TRBJ2-1
CSASWDLSGVEWEQFF
TGCAGTGCTAGCTGGGACCTTAGCGGGGTAGAATGGGAGCAGTTCTTC
>TRBV24-1|NA|NA|TRBJ1-1
CATSESDLDTEAFF
TGTGCCACCAGTGAGTCGGATTTGGACACTGAAGCTTTCTTT
>TRBV9|many|NA|TRBJ2-1
CASSVGLVNEQFF
TGTGCCAGCAGCGTAGGTCTAGTGAATGAGCAGTTCTTC
>TRBV28|few|NA|TRBJ1-2
CASSFSRRHGYTF
TGTGCCAGCAGTTTTTCGAGGAGACATGGCTACACCTTC
>TRBV6-5|many|NA|TRBJ2-7
CASSYSTVAEQYF
TGTGCCAGCAGTTACTCGACAGTTGCCGAGCAGTACTTC
>TRBV27|many|TRBD1|TRBJ2-2
CASSPPPGTGYSGELFF
TGTGCCAGCAGTCCCCCACCGGGGACAGGGTACTCCGGGGAGCTGTTTTTT
>TRBV14|many|NA|TRBJ2-3
CASSQVSGGTDTQYF
TGTGCCAGCAGCCAAGTCTCCGGCGGGACAGATACGCAGTATTTT
>TRBV5-1|NA|NA|TRBJ1-5
CASSLVAGVEQPQHF
TGCGCCAGCAGCTTGGTAGCAGGGGTAGAGCAGCCCCAGCATTTT
>TRBV19|many|NA|TRBJ1-1
CASSISRGNTEAFF
TGTGCCAGTAGTATATCGAGGGGGAACACTGAAGCTTTCTTT
>TRBV5-1|few|TRBD2|TRBJ2-3
CASKAGDTDTQYF
TGCGCCAGCAAAGCGGGGGACACAGATACGCAGTATTTT
>TRBV24-1|many|NA|TRBJ2-1
CATSEIGNEQFF
TGTGCCACCAGTGAGATTGGCAATGAGCAGTTCTTC
>TRBV6-1|NA|TRBD2|TRBJ2-2
CASTPETSENTGELFF
TGTGCCAGCACCCCAGAGACTAGCGAGAACACCGGGGAGCTGTTTTTT
>TRBV30|NA|NA|TRBJ1-2
CAGGGNYGYTF
TGTGCCGGGGGGGGAAACTATGGCTACACCTTC
>TRBV11-2|many|NA|TRBJ2-3
CASSLVRGSGDTQYF
TGTGCCAGCAGCTTAGTTCGGGGGTCTGGAGATACGCAGTATTTT
>TRBV9|few|NA|TRBJ1-1
CASSVEAWDTEAFF
TGTGCCAGCAGCGTAGAGGCCTGGGACACTGAAGCTTTCTTT
>TRBV27|many|NA|TRBJ1-4
CASSHWDRRNEKLFF
TGTGCCAGCAGTCACTGGGACCGACGGAATGAAAAACTGTTTTTT
>TRBV5-1|few|NA|TRBJ1-2
CASKDEGSRGYTF
TGCGCCAGCAAAGACGAGGGAAGTAGGGGCTACACCTTC
>TRBV29-1|NA|NA|TRBJ1-2
CSVRVNGYTF
TGCAGCGTCAGGGTGAATGGCTACACCTTC
>TRBV12-3/TRBV12-4|many|TRBD2|TRBJ2-1
CASSSGTSGRAWEFF
TGTGCCAGCAGCTCCGGGACTAGCGGGAGGGCTTGGGAGTTCTTC
>TRBV4-1|NA|TRBD1|TRBJ1-2
CASSQDLTGGFGYTF
TGCGCCAGCAGCCAAGACTTGACAGGGGGCTTCGGCTACACCTTC
>TRBV6-1|NA|NA|TRBJ2-7
CASGKVEQYF
TGTGCCAGCGGGAAGGTCGAGCAGTACTTC
>TRBV29-1|few|TRBD1|TRBJ1-2
CSARDREDYGYTF
TGCAGCGCTCGGGACAGGGAGGACTATGGCTACACCTTC
>TRBV12-3/TRBV12-4|many|NA|TRBJ2-7
CASNAGTPFYEQYF
TGTGCCAGCAACGCCGGGACTCCCTTCTACGAGCAGTACTTC
>TRBV12-3/TRBV12-4|many|NA|TRBJ1-5
CASAEGQTNQPQHF
TGTGCCAGCGCTGAGGGACAAACGAATCAGCCCCAGCATTTT
>TRBV30|many|TRBD1|TRBJ1-4
CAWRTLGDREGATNEKLFF
TGTGCCTGGAGGACACTTGGGGACAGGGAGGGCGCAACTAATGAAAAACTGTTTTTT
>TRBV11-3|NA|TRBD1|TRBJ1-1
CASTGDRGRVSMNTEAFF
TGTGCCAGCACCGGGGACAGGGGGCGGGTTAGTATGAACACTGAAGCTTTCTTT
>TRBV6-1|many|TRBD1|TRBJ2-7
CASSAQHQGAYEQYF
TGTGCCAGCAGTGCCCAACACCAGGGGGCCTACGAGCAGTACTTC
>TRBV5-1|few|NA|TRBJ2-2
CASSQQTDAGELFF
TGCGCCAGCAGCCAGCAGACGGACGCCGGGGAGCTGTTTTTT
>TRBV12-3/TRBV12-4|many|NA|TRBJ2-1
CASSHPTAGTSYNEQFF
TGTGCCAGCAGTCATCCAACGGCCGGGACTTCCTACAATGAGCAGTTCTTC
>TRBV12-3/TRBV12-4|NA|NA|TRBJ2-3
CASSLGGGRGTDTQYF
TGTGCCAGCAGTTTAGGGGGAGGCCGGGGTACAGATACGCAGTATTTT
>TRBV10-3|NA|NA|TRBJ1-3
CAISESTHKELGNTIYF
TGTGCCATCAGTGAGTCGACTCATAAGGAGTTAGGAAACACCATATATTTT
>TRBV20-1|NA|TRBD2|TRBJ2-1
CSASNLAGGPYNEQFF
TGCAGTGCTAGTAATCTAGCGGGAGGGCCCTACAATGAGCAGTTCTTC
>TRBV29-1|many|NA|TRBJ1-3
CSVDGVAGGNTIYF
TGCAGCGTGGACGGAGTAGCTGGTGGAAACACCATATATTTT
>TRBV5-1|many|TRBD1|TRBJ1-1
CASSLQGREAFF
TGCGCCAGCAGCCTACAGGGGAGGGAAGCTTTCTTT
>TRBV30|few|NA|TRBJ1-1
CAWGLDTNTEAFF
TGTGCCTGGGGCCTCGACACGAACACTGAAGCTTTCTTT
>TRBV10-1|NA|TRBD2|TRBJ2-1
CASTSGSAEQFF
TGCGCCAGCACTAGCGGGAGTGCTGAGCAGTTCTTC